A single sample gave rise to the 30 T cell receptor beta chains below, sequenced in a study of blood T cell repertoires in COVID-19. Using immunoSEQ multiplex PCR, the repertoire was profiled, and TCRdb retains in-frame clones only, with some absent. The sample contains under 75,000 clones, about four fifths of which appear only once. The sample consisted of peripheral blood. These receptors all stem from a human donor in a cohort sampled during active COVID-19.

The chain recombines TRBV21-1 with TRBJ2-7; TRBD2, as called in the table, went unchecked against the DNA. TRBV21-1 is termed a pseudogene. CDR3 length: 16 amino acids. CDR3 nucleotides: TGTGCCAGCCCAATGCGACTAGCGGGAGAAACCTACGAGCAGTACTTC. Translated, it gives CASPMRLAGETYEQYF.

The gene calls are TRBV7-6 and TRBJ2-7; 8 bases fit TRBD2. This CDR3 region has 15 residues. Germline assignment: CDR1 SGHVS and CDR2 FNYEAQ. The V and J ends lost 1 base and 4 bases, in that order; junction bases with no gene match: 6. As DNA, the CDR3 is TGTGCCAGCAGCTTAGGGTCCAGCGGGAGTTACGAGCAGTACTTC. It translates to CASSLGSSGSYEQYF.

The CDR3 region has the DNA TGTGCCAGCCTGGCGCGGGGGCCTGACACTGAAGCTTTCTTT. This codes for CASLARGPDTEAFF. This chain connects TRBV2 to TRBJ1-1, with D possibly TRBD1 on 6 matching bases. Trimming stripped 8 bases from V and 3 bases from J, with 16 bases between. This CDR3 comprises 14 residues. Looked up from germline, CDR1 is SNHLY and CDR2 is FYNNEI. Variable domain in full (rest from reference TRBV2 and TRBJ1-1): EPEVTQTPSHQVTQMGQEVILRCVPISNHLYFYWYRQILGQKVEFLVSFYNNEISEKSEIFDDQFSVERPDGSNFTLKIRSTKLEDSAMYFCASLARGPDTEAFFGQGTRLTVV.

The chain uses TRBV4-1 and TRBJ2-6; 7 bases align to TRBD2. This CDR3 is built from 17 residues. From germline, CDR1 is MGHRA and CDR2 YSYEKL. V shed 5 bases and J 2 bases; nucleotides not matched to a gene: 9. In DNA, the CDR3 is TGCGCCAGCAGCTGGCCGGGACGGGGGGCTGGGGCCAACGTCCTGACTTTC. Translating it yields CASSWPGRGAGANVLTF.

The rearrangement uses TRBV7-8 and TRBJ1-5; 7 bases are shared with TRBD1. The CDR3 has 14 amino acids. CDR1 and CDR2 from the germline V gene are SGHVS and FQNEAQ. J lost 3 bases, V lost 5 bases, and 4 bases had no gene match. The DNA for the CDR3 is TGTGCCAGCAGCCCAGGGACAGTCAATCAGCCCCAGCATTTT. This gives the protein CASSPGTVNQPQHF.

The CDR3 DNA reads as TGTGCCAGCCCGGACAGAGGTGAATTTAACTATGGCTACACCTTC. Its protein product is CASPDRGEFNYGYTF. This chain uses TRBV2 with TRBJ1-2, with a tentative D call TRBD1 (6 bases). CDR1 SNHLY and CDR2 FYNNEI come from the germline V gene. Trimming left V 8 bases short and J 1 base short, with 17 bases between. CDR3 length equals 15 residues. Combining the CDR3 with reference TRBV2 and TRBJ1-2 gives the whole variable domain EPEVTQTPSHQVTQMGQEVILRCVPISNHLYFYWYRQILGQKVEFLVSFYNNEISEKSEIFDDQFSVERPDGSNFTLKIRSTKLEDSAMYFCASPDRGEFNYGYTFGSGTRLTVV.

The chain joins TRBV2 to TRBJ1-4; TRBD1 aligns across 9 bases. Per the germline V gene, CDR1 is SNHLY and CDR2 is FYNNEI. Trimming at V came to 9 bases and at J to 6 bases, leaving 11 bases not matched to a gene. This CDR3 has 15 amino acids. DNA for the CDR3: TGTGCCAGTTTATTCCCAGGGACAGGGCATGAAAAACTGTTTTTT. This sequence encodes CASLFPGTGHEKLFF.

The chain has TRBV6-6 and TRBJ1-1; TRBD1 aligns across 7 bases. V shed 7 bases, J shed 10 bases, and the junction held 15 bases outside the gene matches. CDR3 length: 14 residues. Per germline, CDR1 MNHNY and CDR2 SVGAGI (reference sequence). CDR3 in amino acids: CASTGIGTESIAFF. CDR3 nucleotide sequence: TGTGCCAGCACTGGAATAGGGACAGAAAGTATAGCTTTCTTT.

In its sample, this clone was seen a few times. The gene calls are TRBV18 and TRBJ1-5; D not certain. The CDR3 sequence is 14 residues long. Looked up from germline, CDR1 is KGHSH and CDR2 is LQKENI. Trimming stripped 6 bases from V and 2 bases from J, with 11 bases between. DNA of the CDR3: TGTGCCAGCTCCCCCTCCGTTGGCAATCAGCCCCAGCATTTT. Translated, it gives CASSPSVGNQPQHF.

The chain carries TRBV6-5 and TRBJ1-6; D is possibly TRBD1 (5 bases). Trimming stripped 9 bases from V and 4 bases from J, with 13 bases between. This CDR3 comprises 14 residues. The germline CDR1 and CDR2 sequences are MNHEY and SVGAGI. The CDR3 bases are TGTGCCAGTTGCCCGACAGCTTATAATTCACCCCTCCACTTT. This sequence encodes CASCPTAYNSPLHF.

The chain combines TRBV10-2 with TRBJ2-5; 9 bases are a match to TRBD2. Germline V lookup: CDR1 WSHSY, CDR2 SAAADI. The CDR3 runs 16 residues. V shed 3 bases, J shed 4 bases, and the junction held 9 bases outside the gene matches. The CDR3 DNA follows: TGCGCCAGCAGTGACGGTAGCGGGGGCCATGGAGAGACCCAGTACTTC. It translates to CASSDGSGGHGETQYF.

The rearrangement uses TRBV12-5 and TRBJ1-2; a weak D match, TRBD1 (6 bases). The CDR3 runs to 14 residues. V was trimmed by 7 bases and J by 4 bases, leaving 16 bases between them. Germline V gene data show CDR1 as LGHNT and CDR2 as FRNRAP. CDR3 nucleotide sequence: TGTGCTAGTGCTCCCCCGACAGGTTCCTATGGCTACACCTTC. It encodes CASAPPTGSYGYTF.

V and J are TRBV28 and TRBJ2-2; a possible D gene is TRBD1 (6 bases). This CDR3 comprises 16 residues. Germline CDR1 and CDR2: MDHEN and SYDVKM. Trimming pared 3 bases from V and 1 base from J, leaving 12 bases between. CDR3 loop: CASSFAGRGNTGELFF. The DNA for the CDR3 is TGTGCCAGCAGTTTTGCCGGCAGGGGGAACACCGGGGAGCTGTTTTTT.

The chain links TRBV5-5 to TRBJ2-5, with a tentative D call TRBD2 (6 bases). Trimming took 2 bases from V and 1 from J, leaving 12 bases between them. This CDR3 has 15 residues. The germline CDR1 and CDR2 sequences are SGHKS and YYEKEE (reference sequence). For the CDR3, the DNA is TGTGCCAGCAGCTTTTCGCCGGGAGTCCAAGAGACCCAGTACTTC. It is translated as CASSFSPGVQETQYF.

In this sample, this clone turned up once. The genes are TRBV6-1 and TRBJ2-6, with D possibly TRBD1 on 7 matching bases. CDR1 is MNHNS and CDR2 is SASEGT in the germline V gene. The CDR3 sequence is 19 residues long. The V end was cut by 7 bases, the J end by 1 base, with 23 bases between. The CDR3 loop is CASTDQAGQSSSGANVLTF. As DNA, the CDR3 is TGTGCCAGCACTGACCAGGCGGGACAGAGTTCTTCTGGGGCCAACGTCCTGACTTTC.

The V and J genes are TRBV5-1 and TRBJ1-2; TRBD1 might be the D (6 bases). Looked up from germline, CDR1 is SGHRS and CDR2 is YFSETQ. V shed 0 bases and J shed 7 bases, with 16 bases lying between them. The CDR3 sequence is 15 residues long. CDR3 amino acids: CASSLVAGARSGYTF. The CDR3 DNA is TGCGCCAGCAGCTTGGTGGCAGGGGCCAGGAGTGGCTACACCTTC.

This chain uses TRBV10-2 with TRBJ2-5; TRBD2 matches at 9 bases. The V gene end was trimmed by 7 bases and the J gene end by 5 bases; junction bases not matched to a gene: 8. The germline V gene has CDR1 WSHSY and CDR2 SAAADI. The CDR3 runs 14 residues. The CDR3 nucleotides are TGCGCCAGCACCCGACTAGCGGCTGAGGAGACCCAGTACTTC. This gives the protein CASTRLAAEETQYF.

The DNA of the CDR3 is TGTGCCAGCAGCTTAGGAGGCGGGTTCACTGAAGCTTTCTTT. This sequence encodes CASSLGGGFTEAFF. The rearrangement links TRBV7-2 to TRBJ1-1; D is unresolved. V was pared by 1 base and J by 4 bases, with 10 bases between. Germline CDR1 reads SGHTA; CDR2 reads FQGNSA. This CDR3 spans 14 amino acids.

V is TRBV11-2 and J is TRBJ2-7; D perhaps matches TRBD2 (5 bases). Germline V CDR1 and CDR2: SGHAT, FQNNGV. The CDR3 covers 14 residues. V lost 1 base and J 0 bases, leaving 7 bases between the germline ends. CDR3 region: CASSLGTSSYEQYF. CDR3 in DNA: TGTGCCAGCAGCTTAGGTACTAGCTCCTACGAGCAGTACTTC. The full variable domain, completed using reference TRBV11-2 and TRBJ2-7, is EAGVAQSPRYKIIEKRQSVAFWCNPISGHATLYWYQQILGQGPKLLIQFQNNGVVDDSQLPKDRFSAERLKGVDSTLKIQPAKLEDSAVYLCASSLGTSSYEQYFGPGTRLTVT.

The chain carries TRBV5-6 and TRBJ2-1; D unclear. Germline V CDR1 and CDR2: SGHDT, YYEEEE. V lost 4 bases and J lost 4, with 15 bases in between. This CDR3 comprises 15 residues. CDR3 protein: CASSRRVSRYNEQFF. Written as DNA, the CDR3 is TGTGCCAGCAGCCGCCGGGTCTCGCGTTACAATGAGCAGTTCTTC.

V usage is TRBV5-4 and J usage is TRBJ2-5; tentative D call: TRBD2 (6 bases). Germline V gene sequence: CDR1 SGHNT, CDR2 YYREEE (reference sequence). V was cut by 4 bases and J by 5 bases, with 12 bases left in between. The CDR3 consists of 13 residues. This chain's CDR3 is CASSPKGLETQYF. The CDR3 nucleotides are TGTGCCAGCAGCCCTAAGGGACTTGAGACCCAGTACTTC.

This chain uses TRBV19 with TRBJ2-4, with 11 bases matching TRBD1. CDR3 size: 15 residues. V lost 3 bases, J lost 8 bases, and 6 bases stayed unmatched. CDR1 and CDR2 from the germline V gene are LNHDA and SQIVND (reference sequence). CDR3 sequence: CASSIPGQGDYIQYF. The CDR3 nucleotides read TGTGCCAGTAGTATCCCGGGACAGGGGGACTACATTCAGTACTTC.

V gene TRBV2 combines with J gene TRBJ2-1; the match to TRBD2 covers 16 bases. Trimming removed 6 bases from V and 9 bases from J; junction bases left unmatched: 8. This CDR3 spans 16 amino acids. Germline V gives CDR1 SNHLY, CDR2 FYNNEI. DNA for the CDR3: TGTGCCAGCAGGGGACTAGCGGGGGGGCGAGGTGGTGAGCAGTTCTTC. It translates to CASRGLAGGRGGEQFF.

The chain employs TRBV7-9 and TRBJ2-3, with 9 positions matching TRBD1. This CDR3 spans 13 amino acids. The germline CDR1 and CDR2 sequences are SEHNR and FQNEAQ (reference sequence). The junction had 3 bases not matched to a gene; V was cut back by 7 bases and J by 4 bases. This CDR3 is CASTGQGSDTQYF. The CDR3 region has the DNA TGTGCCAGCACAGGACAGGGGTCAGATACGCAGTATTTT.

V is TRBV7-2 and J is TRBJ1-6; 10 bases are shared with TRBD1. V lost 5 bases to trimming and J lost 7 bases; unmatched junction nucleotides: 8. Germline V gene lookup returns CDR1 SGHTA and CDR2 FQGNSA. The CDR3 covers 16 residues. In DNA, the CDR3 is TGTGCCAGCAGCCGCGGGACAGGGGCGGGAAATTCACCCCTCCACTTT. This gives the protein CASSRGTGAGNSPLHF.

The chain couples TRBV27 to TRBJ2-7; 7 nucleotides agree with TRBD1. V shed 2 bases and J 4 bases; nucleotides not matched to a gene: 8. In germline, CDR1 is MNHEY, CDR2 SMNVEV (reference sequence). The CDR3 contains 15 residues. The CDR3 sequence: CASSLREGAPYEQYF. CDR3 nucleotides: TGTGCCAGCAGTTTACGAGAGGGGGCCCCGTACGAGCAGTACTTC.

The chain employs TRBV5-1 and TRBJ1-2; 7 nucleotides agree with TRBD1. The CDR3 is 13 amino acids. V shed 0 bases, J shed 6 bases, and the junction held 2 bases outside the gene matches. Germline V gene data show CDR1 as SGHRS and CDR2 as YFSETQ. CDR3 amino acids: CASSLGQGDGYTF. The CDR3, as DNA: TGCGCCAGCAGCTTGGGACAGGGAGATGGCTACACCTTC.

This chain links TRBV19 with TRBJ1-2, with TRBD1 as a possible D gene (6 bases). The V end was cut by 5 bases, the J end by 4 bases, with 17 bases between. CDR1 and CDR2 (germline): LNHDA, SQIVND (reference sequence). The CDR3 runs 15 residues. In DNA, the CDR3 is TGTGCCAGTAGTCAAGTACCCGAGGGGGTCTATGGCTACACCTTC. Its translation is CASSQVPEGVYGYTF.

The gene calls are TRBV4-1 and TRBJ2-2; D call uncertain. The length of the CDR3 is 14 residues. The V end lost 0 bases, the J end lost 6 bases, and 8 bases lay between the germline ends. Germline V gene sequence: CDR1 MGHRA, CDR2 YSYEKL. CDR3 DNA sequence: TGCGCCAGCAGCCAAGACCGGTACCCCGGGGAGCTGTTTTTT. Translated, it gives CASSQDRYPGELFF.

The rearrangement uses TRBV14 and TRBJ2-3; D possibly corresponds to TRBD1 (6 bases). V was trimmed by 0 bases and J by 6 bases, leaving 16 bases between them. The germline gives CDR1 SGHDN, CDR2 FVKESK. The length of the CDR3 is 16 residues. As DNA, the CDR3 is TGTGCCAGCAGCCAAGATGGGGGCTTCACTTTCGATACGCAGTATTTT. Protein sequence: CASSQDGGFTFDTQYF.